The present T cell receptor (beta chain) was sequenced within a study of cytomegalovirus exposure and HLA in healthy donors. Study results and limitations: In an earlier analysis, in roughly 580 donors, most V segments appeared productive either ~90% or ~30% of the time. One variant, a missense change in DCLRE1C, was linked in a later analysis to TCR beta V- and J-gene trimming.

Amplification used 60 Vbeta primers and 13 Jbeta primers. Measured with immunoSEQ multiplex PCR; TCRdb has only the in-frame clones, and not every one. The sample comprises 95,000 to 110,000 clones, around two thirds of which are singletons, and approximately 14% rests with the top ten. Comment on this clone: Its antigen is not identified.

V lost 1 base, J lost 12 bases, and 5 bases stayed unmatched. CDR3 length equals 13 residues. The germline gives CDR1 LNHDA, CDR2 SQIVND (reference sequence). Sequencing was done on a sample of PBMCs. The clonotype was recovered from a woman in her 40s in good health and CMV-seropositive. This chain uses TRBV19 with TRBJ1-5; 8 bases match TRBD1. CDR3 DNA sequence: TGTGCCAGTAGTATAGCGGACAGGGAGGGCCAGCATTTT. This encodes CASSIADREGQHF.